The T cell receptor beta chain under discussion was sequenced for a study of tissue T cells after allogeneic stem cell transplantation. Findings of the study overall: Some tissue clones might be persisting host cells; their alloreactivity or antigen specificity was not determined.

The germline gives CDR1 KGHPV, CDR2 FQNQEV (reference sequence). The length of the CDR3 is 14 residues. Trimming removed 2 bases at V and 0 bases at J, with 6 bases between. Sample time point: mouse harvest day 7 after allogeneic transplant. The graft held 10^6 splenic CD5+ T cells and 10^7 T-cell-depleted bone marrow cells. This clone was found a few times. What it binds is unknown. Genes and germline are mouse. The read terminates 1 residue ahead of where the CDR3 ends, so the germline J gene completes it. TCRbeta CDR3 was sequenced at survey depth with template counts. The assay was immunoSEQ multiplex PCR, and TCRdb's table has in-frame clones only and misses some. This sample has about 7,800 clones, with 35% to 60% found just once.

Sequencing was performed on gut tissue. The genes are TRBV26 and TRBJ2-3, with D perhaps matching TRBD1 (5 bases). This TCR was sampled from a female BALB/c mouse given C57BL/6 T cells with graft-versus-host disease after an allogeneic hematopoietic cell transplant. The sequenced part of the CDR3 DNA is TGTGCCAGCAGTCTGGACAGTAGTGCAGAAACGCTGTAT. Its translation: CASSLDSSAETLY. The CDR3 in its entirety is CASSLDSSAETLYF.